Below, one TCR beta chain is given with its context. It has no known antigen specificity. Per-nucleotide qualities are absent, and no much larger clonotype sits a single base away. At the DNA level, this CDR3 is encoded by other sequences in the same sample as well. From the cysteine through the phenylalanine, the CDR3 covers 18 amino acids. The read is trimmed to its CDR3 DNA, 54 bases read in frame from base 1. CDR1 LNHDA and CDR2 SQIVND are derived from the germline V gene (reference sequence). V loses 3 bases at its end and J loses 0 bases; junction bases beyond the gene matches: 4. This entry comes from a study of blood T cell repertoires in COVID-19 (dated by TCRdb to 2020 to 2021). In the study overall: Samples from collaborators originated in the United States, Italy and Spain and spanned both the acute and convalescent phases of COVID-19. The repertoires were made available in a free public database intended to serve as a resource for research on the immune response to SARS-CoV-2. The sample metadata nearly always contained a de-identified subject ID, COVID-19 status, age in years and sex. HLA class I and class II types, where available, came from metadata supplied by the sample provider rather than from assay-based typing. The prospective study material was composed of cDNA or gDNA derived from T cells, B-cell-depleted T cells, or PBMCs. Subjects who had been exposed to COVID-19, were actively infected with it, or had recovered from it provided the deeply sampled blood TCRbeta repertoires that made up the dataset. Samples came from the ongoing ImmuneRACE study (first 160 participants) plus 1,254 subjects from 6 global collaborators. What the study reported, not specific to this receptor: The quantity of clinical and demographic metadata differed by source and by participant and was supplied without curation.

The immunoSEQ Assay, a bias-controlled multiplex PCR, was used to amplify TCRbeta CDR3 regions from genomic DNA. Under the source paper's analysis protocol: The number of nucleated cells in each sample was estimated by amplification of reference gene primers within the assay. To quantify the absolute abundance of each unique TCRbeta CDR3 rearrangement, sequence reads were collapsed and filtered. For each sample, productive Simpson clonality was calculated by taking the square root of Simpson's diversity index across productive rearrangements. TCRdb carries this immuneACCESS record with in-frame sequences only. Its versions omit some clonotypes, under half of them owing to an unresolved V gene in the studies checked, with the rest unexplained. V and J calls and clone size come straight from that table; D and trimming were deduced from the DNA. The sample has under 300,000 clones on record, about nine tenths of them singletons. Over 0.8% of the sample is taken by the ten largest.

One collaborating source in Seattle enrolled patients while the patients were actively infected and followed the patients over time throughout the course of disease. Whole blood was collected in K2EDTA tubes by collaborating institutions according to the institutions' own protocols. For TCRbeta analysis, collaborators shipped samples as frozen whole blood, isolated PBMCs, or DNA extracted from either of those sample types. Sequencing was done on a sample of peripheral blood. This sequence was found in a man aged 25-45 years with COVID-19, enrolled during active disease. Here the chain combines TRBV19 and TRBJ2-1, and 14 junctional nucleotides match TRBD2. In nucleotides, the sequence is TGTGCCAGTAGTATCGGACTAGCGGGGGGCAGCTCCTACAATGAGCAGTTCTTC. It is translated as CASSIGLAGGSSYNEQFF.